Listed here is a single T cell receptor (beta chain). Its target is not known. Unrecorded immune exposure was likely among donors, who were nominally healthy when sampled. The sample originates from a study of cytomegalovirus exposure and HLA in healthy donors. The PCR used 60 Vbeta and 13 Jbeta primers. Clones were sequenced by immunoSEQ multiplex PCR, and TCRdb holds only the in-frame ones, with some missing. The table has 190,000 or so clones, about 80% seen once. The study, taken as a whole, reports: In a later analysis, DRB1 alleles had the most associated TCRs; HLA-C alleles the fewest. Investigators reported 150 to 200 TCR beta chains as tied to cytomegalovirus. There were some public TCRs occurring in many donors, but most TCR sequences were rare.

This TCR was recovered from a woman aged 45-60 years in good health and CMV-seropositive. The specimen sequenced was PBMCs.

Written as DNA, the CDR3 is TGTGCCAGCAGACAGGGTTTCACTGAAGCTTTCTTT. It yields the protein CASRQGFTEAFF. V gene TRBV28 combines with J gene TRBJ1-1, with D perhaps matching TRBD1 (6 bases). Germline CDR1 is MDHEN and CDR2 is SYDVKM. The CDR3 covers 12 residues. V was cut by 6 bases and J by 4 bases, with 9 bases left in between.